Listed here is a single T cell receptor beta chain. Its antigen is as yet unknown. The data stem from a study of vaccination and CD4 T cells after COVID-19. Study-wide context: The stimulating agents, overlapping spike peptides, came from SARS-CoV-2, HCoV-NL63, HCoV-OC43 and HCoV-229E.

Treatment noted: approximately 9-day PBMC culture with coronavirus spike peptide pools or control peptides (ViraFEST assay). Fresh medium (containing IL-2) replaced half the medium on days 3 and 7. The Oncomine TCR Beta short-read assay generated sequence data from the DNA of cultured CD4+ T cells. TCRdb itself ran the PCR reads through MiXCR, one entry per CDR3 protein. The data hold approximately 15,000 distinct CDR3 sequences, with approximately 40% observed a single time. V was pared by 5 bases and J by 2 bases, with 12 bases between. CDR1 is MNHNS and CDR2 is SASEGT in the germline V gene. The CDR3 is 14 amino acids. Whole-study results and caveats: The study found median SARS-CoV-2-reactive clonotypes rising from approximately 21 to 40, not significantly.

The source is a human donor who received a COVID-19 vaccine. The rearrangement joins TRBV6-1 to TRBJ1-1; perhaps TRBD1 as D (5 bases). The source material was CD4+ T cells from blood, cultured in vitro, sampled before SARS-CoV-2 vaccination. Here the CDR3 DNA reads TGTGCCAGCAGTCTTGGGACGGTTAACACTGAAGCTTTCTTT. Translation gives CASSLGTVNTEAFF.